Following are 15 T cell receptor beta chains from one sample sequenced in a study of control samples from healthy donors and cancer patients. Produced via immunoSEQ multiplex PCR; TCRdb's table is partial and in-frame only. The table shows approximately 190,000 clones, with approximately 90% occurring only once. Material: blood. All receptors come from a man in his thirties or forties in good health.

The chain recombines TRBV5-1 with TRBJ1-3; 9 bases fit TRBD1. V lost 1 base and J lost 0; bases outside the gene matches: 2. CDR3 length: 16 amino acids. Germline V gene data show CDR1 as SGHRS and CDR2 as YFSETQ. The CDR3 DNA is TGCGCCAGCAGCTTGACGACAGGGGGCTCTGGAAACACCATATATTTT. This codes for CASSLTTGGSGNTIYF.

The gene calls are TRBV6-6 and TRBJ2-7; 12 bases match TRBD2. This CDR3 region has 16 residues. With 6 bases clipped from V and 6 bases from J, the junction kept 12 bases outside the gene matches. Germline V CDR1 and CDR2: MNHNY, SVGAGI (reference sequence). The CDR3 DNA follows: TGTGCCAGCAGGCCCACCACTAGCGGGGGGTCTAGCGAGCAGTACTTC. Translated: CASRPTTSGGSSEQYF.

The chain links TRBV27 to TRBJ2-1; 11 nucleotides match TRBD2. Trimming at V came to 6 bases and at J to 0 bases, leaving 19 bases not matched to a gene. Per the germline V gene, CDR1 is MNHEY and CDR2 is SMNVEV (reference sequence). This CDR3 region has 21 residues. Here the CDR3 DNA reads TGTGCCAGCAGCCCTCTAGCCCCCGAGACTAGCGGGGTTAGCTCCTACAATGAGCAGTTCTTC. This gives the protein CASSPLAPETSGVSSYNEQFF.

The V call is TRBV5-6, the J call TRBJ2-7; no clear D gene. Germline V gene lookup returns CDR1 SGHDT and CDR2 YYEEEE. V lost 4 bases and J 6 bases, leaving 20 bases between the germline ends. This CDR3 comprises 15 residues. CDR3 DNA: TGTGCCAGCAGCCTTTCCGCGGACCTAAGAGTCGAGCAGTACTTC. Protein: CASSLSADLRVEQYF.

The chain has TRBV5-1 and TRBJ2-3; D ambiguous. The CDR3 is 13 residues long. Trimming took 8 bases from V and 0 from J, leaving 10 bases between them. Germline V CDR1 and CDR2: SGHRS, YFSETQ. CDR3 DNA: TGCGCCAGTGGACCGTCTAGCACAGATACGCAGTATTTT. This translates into CASGPSSTDTQYF.

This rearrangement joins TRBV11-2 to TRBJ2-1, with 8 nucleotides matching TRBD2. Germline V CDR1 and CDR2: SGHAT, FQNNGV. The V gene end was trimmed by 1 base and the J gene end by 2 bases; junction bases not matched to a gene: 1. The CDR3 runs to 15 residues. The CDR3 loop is CASSLGRGAYNEQFF. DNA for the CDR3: TGTGCCAGCAGCTTAGGGCGGGGGGCCTACAATGAGCAGTTCTTC.

CDR3 sequence (DNA): TGTGCCTGGAGCGGGGGCGCAGAAGGCTACACCTTC. Encoded protein: CAWSGGAEGYTF. The rearrangement links TRBV30 to TRBJ1-2, with a tentative D call TRBD1 (6 bases). The CDR3 covers 12 residues. Between the trimmed V and J ends, which lost 3 bases and 8 bases, there was a span of 13 bases. Germline V gene sequence: CDR1 GTSNPN, CDR2 SVGIG (reference sequence).

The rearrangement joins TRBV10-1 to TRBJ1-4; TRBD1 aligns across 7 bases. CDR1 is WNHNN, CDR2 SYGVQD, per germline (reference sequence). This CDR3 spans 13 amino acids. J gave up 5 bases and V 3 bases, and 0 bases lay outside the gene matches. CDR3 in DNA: TGCGCCAGCAGTGACAGGGGGAATGAAAAACTGTTTTTT. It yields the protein CASSDRGNEKLFF.

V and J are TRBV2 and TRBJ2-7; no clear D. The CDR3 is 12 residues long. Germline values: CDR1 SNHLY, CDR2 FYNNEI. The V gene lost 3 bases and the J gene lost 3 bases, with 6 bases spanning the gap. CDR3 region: CASSEWVYEQYF. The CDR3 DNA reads TGTGCCAGCAGTGAGTGGGTCTACGAGCAGTACTTC.

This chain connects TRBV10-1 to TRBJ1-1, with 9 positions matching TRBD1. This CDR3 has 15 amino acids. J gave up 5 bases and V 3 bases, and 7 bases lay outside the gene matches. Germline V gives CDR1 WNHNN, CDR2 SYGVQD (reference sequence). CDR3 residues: CASSDSDRGGTEAFF. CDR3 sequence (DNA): TGCGCCAGCAGTGACTCCGACAGGGGGGGGACTGAAGCTTTCTTT.

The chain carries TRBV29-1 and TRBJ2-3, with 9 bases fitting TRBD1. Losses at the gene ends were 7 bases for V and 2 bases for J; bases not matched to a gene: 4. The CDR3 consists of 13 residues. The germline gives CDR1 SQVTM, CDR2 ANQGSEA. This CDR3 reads CSAGTGTTDTQYF. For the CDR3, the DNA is TGCAGCGCCGGGACAGGGACCACAGATACGCAGTATTTT.

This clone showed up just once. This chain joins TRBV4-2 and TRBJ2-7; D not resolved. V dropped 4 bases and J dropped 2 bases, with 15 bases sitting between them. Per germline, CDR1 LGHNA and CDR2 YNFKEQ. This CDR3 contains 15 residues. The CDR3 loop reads CASSRGSGSTYEQYF. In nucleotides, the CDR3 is TGTGCCAGCAGCCGGGGATCGGGCTCAACCTACGAGCAGTACTTC.

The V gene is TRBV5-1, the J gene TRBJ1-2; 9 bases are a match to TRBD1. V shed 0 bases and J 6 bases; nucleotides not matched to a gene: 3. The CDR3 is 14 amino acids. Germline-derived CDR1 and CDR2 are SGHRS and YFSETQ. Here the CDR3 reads CASSLEDRGHGYTF. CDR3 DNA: TGCGCCAGCAGCTTGGAGGACAGGGGCCATGGCTACACCTTC.

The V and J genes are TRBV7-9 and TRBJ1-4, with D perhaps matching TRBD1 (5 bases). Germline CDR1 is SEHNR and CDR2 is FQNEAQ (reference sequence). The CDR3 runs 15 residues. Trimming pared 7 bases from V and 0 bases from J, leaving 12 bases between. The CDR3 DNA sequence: TGTGCCAGCACCTTGGGACTTGCAACTAATGAAAAACTGTTTTTT. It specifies CASTLGLATNEKLFF.

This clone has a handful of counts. The CDR3: CASSGDTGELFF. The CDR3 DNA reads TGTGCCAGCAGTGGGGACACCGGGGAGCTGTTTTTT. The chain joins TRBV7-9 to TRBJ2-2; D is unresolved. Germline-derived CDR1 and CDR2 are SEHNR and FQNEAQ (reference sequence). V dropped 6 bases and J dropped 3 bases, with 5 bases sitting between them. The CDR3 spans 12 residues.